This entry describes one TCR beta chain. The data originate from a study of blood T cell repertoires in COVID-19. Looking at the study overall: T cells, B-cell-depleted T cells, or PBMCs provided the cDNA or gDNA that served as material.

As originally analysed: Cell counts per sample came from amplifying reference gene primers. Some clones are missing from TCRdb's copy, which holds only in-frame ones; the method was immunoSEQ multiplex PCR. That table furnishes V, J and clone size, whereas the DNA furnished D and trimming. The sample has some 72,000 clones; 80% are singletons. This CDR3 is 17 amino acids long. V was pared by 2 bases and J by 0 bases, with 10 bases of the junction left unmatched. Germline CDR1 reads SGHRS; CDR2 reads YFSETQ. V and J are TRBV5-1 and TRBJ1-1; 7 nucleotides line up with TRBD1. The TCR was taken from a middle-aged man with COVID-19, enrolled during active disease. Material for sequencing was peripheral blood. In nucleotides, the CDR3 is TGCGCCAGCAGCTTAATCAACCAGGGGGTTGTGAACACTGAAGCTTTCTTT. Its translation is CASSLINQGVVNTEAFF.